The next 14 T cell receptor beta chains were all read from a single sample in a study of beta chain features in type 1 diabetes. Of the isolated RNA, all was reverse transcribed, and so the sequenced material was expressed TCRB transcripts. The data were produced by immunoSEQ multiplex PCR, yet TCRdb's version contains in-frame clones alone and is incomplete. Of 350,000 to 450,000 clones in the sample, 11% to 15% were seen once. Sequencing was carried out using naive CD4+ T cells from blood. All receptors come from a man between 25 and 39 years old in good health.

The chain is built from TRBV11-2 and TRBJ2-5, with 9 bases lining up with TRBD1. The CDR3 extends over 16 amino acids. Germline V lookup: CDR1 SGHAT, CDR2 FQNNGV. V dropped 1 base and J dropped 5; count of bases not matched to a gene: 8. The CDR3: CASSLAGQGGSETQYF. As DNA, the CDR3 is TGTGCCAGCAGCTTAGCGGGACAGGGAGGCTCGGAGACCCAGTACTTC.

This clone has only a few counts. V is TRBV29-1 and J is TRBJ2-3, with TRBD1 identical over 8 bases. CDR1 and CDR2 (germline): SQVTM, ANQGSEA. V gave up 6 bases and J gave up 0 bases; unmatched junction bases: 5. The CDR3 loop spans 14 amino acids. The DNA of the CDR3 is TGCAGCGTGGACAGGGCTCATAGCACAGATACGCAGTATTTT. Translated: CSVDRAHSTDTQYF.

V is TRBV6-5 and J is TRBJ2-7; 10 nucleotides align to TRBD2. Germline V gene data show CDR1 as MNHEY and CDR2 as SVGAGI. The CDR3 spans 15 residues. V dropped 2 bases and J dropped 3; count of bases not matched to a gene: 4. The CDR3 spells CASSYPASGGYEQYF. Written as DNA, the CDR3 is TGTGCCAGCAGTTACCCGGCTAGCGGGGGCTACGAGCAGTACTTC.

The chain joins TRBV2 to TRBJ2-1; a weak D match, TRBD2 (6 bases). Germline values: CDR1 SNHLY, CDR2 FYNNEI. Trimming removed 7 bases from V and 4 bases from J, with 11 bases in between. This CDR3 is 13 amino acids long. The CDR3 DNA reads TGTGCCAGCAAGTTAGCGGATTACAATGAGCAGTTCTTC. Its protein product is CASKLADYNEQFF. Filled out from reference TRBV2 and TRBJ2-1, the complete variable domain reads EPEVTQTPSHQVTQMGQEVILRCVPISNHLYFYWYRQILGQKVEFLVSFYNNEISEKSEIFDDQFSVERPDGSNFTLKIRSTKLEDSAMYFCASKLADYNEQFFGPGTRLTVL.

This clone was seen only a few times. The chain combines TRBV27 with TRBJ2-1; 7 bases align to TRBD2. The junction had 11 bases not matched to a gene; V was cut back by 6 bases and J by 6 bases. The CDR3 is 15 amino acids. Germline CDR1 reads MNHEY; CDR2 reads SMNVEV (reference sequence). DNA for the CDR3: TGTGCCAGCAGAGGACTAGAGTGGTTGGGCAATGAGCAGTTCTTC. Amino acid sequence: CASRGLEWLGNEQFF.

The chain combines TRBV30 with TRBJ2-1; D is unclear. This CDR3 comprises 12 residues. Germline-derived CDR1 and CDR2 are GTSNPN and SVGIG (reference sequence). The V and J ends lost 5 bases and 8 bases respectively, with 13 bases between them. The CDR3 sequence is CAWEPGVHEQFF. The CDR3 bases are TGTGCCTGGGAACCTGGGGTTCATGAGCAGTTCTTC.

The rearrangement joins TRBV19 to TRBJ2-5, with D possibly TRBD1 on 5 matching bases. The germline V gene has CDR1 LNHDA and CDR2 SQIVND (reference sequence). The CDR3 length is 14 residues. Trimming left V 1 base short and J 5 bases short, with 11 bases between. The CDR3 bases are TGTGCCAGTAGTATAGCCGCAGGGTCCGAGACCCAGTACTTC. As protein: CASSIAAGSETQYF.

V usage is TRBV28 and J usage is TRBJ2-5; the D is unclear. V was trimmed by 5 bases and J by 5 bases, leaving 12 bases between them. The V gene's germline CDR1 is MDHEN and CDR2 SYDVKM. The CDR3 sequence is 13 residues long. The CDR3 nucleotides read TGTGCCAGCAGTCCCAGTCAGAAGGAGACCCAGTACTTC. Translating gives CASSPSQKETQYF.

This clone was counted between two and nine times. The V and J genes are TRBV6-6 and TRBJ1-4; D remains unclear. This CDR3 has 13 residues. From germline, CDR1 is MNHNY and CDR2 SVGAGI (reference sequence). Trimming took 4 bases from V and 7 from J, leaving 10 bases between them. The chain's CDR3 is CASSWELGEKLFF. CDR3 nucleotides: TGTGCCAGCAGTTGGGAGTTGGGTGAAAAACTGTTTTTT.

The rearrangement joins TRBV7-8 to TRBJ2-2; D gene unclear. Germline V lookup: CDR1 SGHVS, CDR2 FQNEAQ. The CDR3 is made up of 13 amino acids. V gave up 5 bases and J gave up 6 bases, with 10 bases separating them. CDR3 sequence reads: CASSPDGSGELFF. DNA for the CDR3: TGTGCCAGCAGCCCCGACGGATCCGGGGAGCTGTTTTTT.

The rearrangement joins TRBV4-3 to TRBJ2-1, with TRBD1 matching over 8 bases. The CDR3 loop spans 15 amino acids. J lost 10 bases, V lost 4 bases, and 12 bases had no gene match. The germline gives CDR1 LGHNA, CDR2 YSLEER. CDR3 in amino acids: CASSLGAGGTGEQFF. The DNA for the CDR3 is TGCGCCAGCAGCCTAGGGGCAGGGGGCACGGGGGAGCAGTTCTTC.

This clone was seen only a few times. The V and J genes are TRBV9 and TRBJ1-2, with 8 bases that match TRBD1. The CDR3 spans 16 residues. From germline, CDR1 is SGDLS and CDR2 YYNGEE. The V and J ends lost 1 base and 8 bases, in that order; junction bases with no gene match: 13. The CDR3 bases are TGTGCCAGCAGCGTAAGAGCCCCAGGGGGCGTCATCGGCTACACCTTC. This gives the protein CASSVRAPGGVIGYTF.

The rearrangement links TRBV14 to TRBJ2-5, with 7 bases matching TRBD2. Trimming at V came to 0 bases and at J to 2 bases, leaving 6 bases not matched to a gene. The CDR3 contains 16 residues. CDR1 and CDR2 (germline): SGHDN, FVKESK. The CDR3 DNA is TGTGCCAGCAGCCAAGATTGGGGTAGCGGGCAAGAGACCCAGTACTTC. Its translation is CASSQDWGSGQETQYF.

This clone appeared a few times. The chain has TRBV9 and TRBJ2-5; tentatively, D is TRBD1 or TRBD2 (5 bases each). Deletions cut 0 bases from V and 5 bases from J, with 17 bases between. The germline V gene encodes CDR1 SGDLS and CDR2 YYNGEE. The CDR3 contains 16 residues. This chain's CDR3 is CASSVVPREIGETQYF. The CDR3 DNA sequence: TGTGCCAGCAGCGTAGTCCCCAGGGAGATTGGGGAGACCCAGTACTTC.